This T cell receptor (beta chain) derives from a study of T cell changes during pregnancy in multiple sclerosis. V gave up 5 bases and J gave up 11 bases, with 10 bases separating them. There are 11 residues in the CDR3. The germline CDR1 and CDR2 sequences are MDHEN and SYDVKM. Data came from immunoSEQ multiplex PCR; TCRdb stores just in-frame clones and leaves some out. The table records under 90,000 clones, 80% to 95% of them present only once. The genes are TRBV28 and TRBJ1-5; D call uncertain. The sequencing here drew on peripheral blood, taken after pregnancy. The TCR was taken from a female donor in good health, enrolled as a control in a pregnancy study. The CDR3 region has the DNA TGTGCCAGCAGTCCCCGCCGGGCCCAGCATTTT. Its protein is CASSPRRAQHF.